A selection of T cell receptor beta chains follows, all from one sample in a study of tumor-infiltrating lymphocytes in primary liver carcinoma. From the multiplex PCR reads, TCRdb called clonotypes with MiXCR, one entry per CDR3 protein. Of 95,000 to 100,000 distinct CDR3 sequences listed, around 71% are singletons. Sequenced: liver tumor tissue from sampling region 2. Receptors originate from a woman aged 60 to 75 with primary liver carcinoma and hepatitis B virus infection. Both conserved end residues are part of each CDR3. A D gene is named only where the DNA matches it firmly. Rows may omit the clone size; those that give it use once, few, many or a size class.

TRBJ2-1	TRBV11-2	TRBD2	-	TGTGCCAGCAGCGACGGGACTAGCGGTTACAATGAGCAGTTCTTC	CASSDGTSGYNEQFF
TRBJ2-3	TRBV30	TRBD1	-	TGTGCCTGGTGGTTTCCGGGACAGGGGACGAAGGCGCAGTATTTT	CAWWFPGQGTKAQYF
TRBJ1-1	TRBV6-1	-	once	TGTGCCAGCAACTTCGTTGAGGGGGGTAAAGCTTTCTTT	CASNFVEGGKAFF
TRBJ2-3	TRBV11-3	TRBD1	-	TGTGTCAGCAGCCATCGGACAGGCATAGGTACGCAGTATTTT	CVSSHRTGIGTQYF
TRBJ2-2	TRBV11-1	-	-	TGTGCCAGCAGCTTAGCGAGAGTGGACGGGCGGCTGTTTTTT	CASSLARVDGRLFF
TRBJ2-7	TRBV11-3	-	-	TGTGTCAGTAGCCCCGGGACATACTACTACGAGCAGTACTTC	CVSSPGTYYYEQYF
TRBJ2-1	TRBV28	-	few	TGTGCCAGCAGCCGGGTCCCCCACACCCCGTTCTTC	CASSRVPHTPFF
TRBJ2-1	TRBV11-2	-	-	TGTGCCAGCAGCAGGAGATTAGCAGTAGGGCCGGGGGATGAGCAGTTCTTC	CASSRRLAVGPGDEQFF
TRBJ2-7	TRBV28	TRBD1	many	TGTGCCAGCAGACCAGGGGGCAATTCCTACGAGCAGTACTTC	CASRPGGNSYEQYF
TRBJ2-1	TRBV29-1	-	-	TGCAGCGTTACGGGCCTTAACAATGAGCAGTCCTTC	CSVTGLNNEQSF
TRBJ2-1	TRBV5-1	-	many	TGCGCCAGCAGCTTGGCCGGGGCATACAATGAGCAGTTCTTC	CASSLAGAYNEQFF
TRBJ2-2	TRBV30	-	many	TGTGCCTGGAGTGTAGGGCTATCTGCCGGGGAGCTGTTTTTT	CAWSVGLSAGELFF
TRBJ1-2	TRBV28	-	many	TGTGCCAGCAGTTCAGGGGCTACTAACTATGGCTACACCTTC	CASSSGATNYGYTF
TRBJ2-5	TRBV11-2	TRBD2	many	TGTGCCAGCAGCCGCGGGACTAGCGGGAACGGTGAGACCCAGTACTTC	CASSRGTSGNGETQYF
TRBJ2-2	TRBV10-3	-	many	TGTGCCATCAGTGACAGGCGGCCCGGGGAGCTGTTTTTT	CAISDRRPGELFF
TRBJ2-1	TRBV11-2	-	-	TGTGCCAACAGCTTGAAAACCGGGACGGGAGAGCGGTTCTTC	CANSLKTGTGERFF
TRBJ2-7	TRBV11-2	TRBD2	few	TGCGCCAGCAGCTTAGCGGGGGGCCTCTTTAATAGCTACGAGCAGTACTTC	CASSLAGGLFNSYEQYF
TRBJ1-5	TRBV12-3/TRBV12-4	-	many	TGTGCCAGCTCGGAGAGGGGTTCCCAGCATTTT	CASSERGSQHF
TRBJ2-1	TRBV11-2	-	-	TGTGCCAGCAGCCGATACATGGGAGGGGGACATAGCTCCTACAATGAGCAGTTCTTC	CASSRYMGGGHSSYNEQFF
TRBJ1-1	TRBV11-2	-	-	TGTGCCAGCAGCTCTAGAGACGGGAACACTGAAGCTTCCTTT	CASSSRDGNTEASF
TRBJ1-1	TRBV13	-	-	TGTGCCAGCAGCTTCTGGGAAGCCGACGACACTGAAGCTTTCTTT	CASSFWEADDTEAFF
TRBJ2-1	TRBV11-3	-	-	TGTGCTAGCAGCTTAGGAACTAGAGGCAAGCTTGAGCAGTTCTTC	CASSLGTRGKLEQFF
TRBJ2-1	TRBV6-5	-	many	TGTGCCAGCAGCCCATTGGACGTCAATGAGCAGTTCTTC	CASSPLDVNEQFF
TRBJ2-7	TRBV10-3	-	-	TGTGCCATCAGTGAAAGGGACTACGAGCAGTACTTC	CAISERDYEQYF
TRBJ2-2	TRBV4-1	-	many	TGCGCCAGCAGCCAAGTGGGGGGATCGGGCGGGGAGCTGTTTTTT	CASSQVGGSGGELFF
TRBJ2-1	TRBV5-4	TRBD2	-	TGTGCCAGCAGCCACCCGGGAGGGACGGGCGATGAGCAGTTCTTC	CASSHPGGTGDEQFF
TRBJ1-2	TRBV20-1	TRBD1	-	TGCAGTGCTAGCCCCGCGGGACAGGGGAACTATGGCTACACCTTC	CSASPAGQGNYGYTF
TRBJ2-1	TRBV11-2	-	-	TGTGCCACCAGCTTAGCGGCCGGGAGAACTTCCGATGAGCAGTTCTTC	CATSLAAGRTSDEQFF
TRBJ1-5	TRBV4-1	-	-	TGCGCCGGCAGCCATGGTGGGGGCAATCAGCCCCAGCATTTT	CAGSHGGGNQPQHF